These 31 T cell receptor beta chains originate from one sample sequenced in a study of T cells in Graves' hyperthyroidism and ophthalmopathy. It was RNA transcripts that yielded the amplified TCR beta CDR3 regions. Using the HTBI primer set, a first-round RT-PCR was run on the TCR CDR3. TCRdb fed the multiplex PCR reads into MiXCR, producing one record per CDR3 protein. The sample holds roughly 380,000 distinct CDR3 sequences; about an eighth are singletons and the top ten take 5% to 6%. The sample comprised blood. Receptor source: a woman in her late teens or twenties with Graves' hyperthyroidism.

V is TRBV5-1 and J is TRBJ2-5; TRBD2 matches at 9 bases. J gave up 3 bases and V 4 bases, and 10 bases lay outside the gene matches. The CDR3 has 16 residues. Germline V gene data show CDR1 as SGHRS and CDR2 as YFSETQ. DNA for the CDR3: TGCGCCAGCAGCCCTTGGGGGTTAGCGGGAGAAGAGACCCAGTACTTC. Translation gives CASSPWGLAGEETQYF.

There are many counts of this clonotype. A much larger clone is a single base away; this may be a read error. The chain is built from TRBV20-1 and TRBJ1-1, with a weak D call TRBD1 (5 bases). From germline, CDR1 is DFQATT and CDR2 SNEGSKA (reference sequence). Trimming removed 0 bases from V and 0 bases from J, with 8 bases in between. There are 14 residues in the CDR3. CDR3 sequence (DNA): TGCAGTGCTAGAGATACCAGGGTGAACACTGAAGCTTTCTTT. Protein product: CSARDTRVNTEAFF.

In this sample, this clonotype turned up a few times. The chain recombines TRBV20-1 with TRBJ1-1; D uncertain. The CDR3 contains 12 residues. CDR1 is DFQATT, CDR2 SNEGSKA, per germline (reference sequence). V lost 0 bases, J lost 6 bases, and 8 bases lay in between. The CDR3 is CSARDRASEAFF. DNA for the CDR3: TGCAGTGCTAGAGATAGGGCATCTGAAGCTTTCTTT.

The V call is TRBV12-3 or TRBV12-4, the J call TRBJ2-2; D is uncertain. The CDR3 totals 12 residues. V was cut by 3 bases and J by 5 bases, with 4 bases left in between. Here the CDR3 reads CASSFTTGELFF. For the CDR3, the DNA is TGTGCCAGCAGTTTTACTACCGGGGAGCTGTTTTTT.

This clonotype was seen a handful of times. The CDR3 bases are TGTGCCAGCAGCTTAAGGCGCGGGTCAACGGGGAGCACCATATATTTT. As protein: CASSLRRGSTGSTIYF. The chain recombines TRBV7-2 with TRBJ1-3; D not resolved. Trimming removed 2 bases at V and 9 bases at J, with 20 bases between. The germline gives CDR1 SGHTA, CDR2 FQGNSA. This CDR3 contains 16 residues.

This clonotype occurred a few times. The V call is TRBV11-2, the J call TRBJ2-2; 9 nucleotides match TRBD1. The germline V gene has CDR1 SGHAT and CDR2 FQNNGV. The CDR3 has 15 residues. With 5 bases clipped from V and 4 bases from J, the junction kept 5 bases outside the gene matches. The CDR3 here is CASSPLTGGTGELFF. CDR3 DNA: TGTGCCAGCAGCCCACTGACAGGGGGCACCGGGGAGCTGTTTTTT.

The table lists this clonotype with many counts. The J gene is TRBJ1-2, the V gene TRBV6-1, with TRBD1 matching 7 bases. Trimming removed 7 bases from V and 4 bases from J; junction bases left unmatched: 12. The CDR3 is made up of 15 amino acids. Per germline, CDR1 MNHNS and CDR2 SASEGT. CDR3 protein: CASNLQDRRIYGYTF. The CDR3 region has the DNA TGTGCCAGCAACCTCCAGGACAGGAGGATCTATGGCTACACCTTC.

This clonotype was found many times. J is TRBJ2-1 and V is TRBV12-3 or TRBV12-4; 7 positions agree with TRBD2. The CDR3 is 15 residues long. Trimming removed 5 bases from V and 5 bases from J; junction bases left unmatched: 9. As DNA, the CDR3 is TGTGCCAGCAGTCGCATCGGGACTACCCACAATGAGCAGTTCTTC. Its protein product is CASSRIGTTHNEQFF.

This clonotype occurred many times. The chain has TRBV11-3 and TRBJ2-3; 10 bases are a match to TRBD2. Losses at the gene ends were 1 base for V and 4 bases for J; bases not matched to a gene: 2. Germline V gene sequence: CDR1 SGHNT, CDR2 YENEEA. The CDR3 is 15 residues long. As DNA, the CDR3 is TGTGCCAGCAGCTTAGGAGCGGGAGGGCCAGATACGCAGTATTTT. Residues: CASSLGAGGPDTQYF.

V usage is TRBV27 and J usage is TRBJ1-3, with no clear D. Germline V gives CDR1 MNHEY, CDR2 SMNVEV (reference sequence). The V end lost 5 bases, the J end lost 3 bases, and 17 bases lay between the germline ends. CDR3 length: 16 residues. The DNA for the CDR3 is TGTGCCAGCAGTCTCGTTGGTGGGTCAGTTGGAAACACCATATATTTT. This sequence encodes CASSLVGGSVGNTIYF.

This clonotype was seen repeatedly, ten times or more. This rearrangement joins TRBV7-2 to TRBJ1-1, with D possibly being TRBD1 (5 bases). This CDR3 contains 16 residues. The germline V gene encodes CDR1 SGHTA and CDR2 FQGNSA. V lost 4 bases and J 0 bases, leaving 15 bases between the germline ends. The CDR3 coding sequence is TGTGCCAGCAGCTCGACCGGGACTCAAATGAACACTGAAGCTTTCTTT. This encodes CASSSTGTQMNTEAFF.

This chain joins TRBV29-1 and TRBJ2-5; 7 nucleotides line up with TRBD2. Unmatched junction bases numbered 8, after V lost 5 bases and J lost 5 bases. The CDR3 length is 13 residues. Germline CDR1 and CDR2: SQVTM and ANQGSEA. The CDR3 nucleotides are TGCAGCGTTTCAACGGGAGGAGGGGAGACCCAGTACTTC. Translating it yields CSVSTGGGETQYF.

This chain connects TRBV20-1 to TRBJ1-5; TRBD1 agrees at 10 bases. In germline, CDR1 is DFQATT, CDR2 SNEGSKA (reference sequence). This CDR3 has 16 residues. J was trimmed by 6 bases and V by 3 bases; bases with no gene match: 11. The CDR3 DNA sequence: TGCAGTGCTAGCCCCACCCCGGGACAGGGGACTCAGCCCCAGCATTTT. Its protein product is CSASPTPGQGTQPQHF.

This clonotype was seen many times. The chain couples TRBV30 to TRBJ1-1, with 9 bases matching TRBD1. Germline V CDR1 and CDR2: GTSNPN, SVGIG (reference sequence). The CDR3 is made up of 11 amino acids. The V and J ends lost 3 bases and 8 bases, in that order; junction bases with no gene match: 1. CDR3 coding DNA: TGTGCCTGGAGGGGGACAGGGGAAGCTTTCTTT. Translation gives CAWRGTGEAFF.

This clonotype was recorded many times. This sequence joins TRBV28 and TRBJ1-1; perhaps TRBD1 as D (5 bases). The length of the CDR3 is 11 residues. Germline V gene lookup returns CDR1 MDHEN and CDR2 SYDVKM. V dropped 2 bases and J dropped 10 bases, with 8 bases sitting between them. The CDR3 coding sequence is TGTGCCAGCAGTTTAGGGGGGGTAGCTTTCTTT. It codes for CASSLGGVAFF.

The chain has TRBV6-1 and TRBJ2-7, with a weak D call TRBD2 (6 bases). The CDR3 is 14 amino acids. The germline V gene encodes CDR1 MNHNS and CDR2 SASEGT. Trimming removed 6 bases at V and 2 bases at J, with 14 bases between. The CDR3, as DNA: TGTGCCAGCAGACTGGACTACTACACCTACGAGCAGTACTTC. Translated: CASRLDYYTYEQYF.

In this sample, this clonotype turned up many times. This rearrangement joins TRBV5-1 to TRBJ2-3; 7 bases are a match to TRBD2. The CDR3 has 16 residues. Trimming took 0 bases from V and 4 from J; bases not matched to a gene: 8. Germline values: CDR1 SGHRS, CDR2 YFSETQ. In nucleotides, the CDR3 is TGCGCCAGCAGCTTGGCGGGGAGGGGACTCGCAGATACGCAGTATTTT. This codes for CASSLAGRGLADTQYF.

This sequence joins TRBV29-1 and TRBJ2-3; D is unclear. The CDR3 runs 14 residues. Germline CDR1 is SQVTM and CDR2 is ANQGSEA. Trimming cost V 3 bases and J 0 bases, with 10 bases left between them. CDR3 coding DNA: TGCAGCGTTGAGGCTTCCTCTAGCACAGATACGCAGTATTTT. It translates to CSVEASSSTDTQYF.

Written as DNA, the CDR3 is TGTGCCTGGAGTGTACTGGGCCAGCCCCAGCATTTT. Translating it yields CAWSVLGQPQHF. The chain has TRBV30 and TRBJ1-5; D is unresolved. CDR1 is GTSNPN and CDR2 is SVGIG in the germline V gene (reference sequence). The CDR3 loop spans 12 amino acids. V gave up 0 bases and J gave up 7 bases, with 7 bases separating them.

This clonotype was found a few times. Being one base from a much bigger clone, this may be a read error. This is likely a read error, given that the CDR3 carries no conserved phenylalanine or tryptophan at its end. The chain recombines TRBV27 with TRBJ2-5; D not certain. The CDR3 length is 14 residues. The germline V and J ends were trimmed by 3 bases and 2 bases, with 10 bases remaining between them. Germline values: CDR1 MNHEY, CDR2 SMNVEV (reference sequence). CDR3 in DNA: TGTGCCAGCAGTTTGGCCCGGAGTCAAGAGACCCAGTACTCC. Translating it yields CASSLARSQETQYS.

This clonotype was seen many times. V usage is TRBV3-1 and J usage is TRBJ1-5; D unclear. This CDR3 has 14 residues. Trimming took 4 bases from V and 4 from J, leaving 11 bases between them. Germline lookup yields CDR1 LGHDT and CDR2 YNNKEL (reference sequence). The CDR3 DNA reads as TGTGCCAGCAGCCGCTCCCCCGGGAATCAGCCCCAGCATTTT. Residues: CASSRSPGNQPQHF.

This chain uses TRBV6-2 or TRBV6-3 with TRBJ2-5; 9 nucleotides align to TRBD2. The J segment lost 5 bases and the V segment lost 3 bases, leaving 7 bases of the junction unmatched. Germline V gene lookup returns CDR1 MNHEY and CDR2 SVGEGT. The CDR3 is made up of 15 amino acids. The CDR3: CASSYLAGMRETQYF. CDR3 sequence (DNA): TGTGCCAGCAGTTATCTAGCGGGAATGCGGGAGACCCAGTACTTC.

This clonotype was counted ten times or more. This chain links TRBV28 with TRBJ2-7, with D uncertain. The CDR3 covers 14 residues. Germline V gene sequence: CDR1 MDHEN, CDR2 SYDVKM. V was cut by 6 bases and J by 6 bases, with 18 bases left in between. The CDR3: CASSPPRDIREQYF. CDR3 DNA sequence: TGTGCCAGCAGCCCACCTCGAGACATTCGCGAGCAGTACTTC.

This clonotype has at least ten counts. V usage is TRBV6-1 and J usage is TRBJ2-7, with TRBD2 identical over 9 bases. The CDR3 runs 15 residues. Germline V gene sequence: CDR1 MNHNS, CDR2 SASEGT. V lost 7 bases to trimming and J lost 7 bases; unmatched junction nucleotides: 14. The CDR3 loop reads CASTPLAGGPGEQYF. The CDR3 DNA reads TGTGCCAGCACCCCATTGGCGGGAGGGCCGGGAGAGCAGTACTTC.

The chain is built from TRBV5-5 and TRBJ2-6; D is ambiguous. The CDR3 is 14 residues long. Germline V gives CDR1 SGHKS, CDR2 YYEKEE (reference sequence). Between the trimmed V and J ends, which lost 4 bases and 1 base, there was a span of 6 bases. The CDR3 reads CASSHGSGANVLTF. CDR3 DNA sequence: TGTGCCAGCAGCCACGGGTCTGGGGCCAACGTCCTGACTTTC. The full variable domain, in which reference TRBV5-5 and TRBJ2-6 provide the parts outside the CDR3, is DAGVTQSPTHLIKTRGQQVTLRCSPISGHKSVSWYQQVLGQGPQFIFQYYEKEERGRGNFPDRFSARQFPNYSSELNVNALLLGDSALYLCASSHGSGANVLTFGAGSRLTVL.

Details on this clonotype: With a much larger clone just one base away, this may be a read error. Here the CDR3 reads CSASSENKQFF. The CDR3 DNA reads TGCAGTGCTAGTTCCGAGAATAAGCAGTTCTTC. This chain links TRBV20-1 with TRBJ2-1; no firm D call. This CDR3 comprises 11 residues. V was trimmed by 3 bases and J by 11 bases, leaving 11 bases between them. Germline values: CDR1 DFQATT, CDR2 SNEGSKA (reference sequence).

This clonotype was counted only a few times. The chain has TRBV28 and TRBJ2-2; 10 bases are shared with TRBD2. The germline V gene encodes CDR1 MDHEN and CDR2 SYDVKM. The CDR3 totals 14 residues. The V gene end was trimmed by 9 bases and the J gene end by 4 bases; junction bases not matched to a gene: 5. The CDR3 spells CASLAGVVTGELFF. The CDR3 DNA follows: TGTGCCAGTCTAGCGGGAGTCGTCACCGGGGAGCTGTTTTTT.

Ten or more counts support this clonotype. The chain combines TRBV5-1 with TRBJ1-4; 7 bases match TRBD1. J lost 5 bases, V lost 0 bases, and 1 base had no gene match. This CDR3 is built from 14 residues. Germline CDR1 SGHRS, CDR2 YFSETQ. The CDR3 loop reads CASSLGTGNEKLFF. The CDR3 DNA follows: TGCGCCAGCAGCTTGGGGACAGGCAATGAAAAACTGTTTTTT. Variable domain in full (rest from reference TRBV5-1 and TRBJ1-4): KAGVTQTPRYLIKTRGQQVTLSCSPISGHRSVSWYQQTPGQGLQFLFEYFSETQRNKGNFPGRFSGRQFSNSRSEMNVSTLELGDSALYLCASSLGTGNEKLFFGSGTQLSVL.

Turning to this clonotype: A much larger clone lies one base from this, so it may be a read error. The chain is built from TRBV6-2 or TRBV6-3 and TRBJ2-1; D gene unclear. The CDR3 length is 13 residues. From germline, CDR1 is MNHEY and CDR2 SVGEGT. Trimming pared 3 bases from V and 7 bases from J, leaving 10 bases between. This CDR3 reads CASSYLGWNEQFF. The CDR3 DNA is TGTGCCAGCAGTTATTTAGGGTGGAATGAGCAGTTCTTC.

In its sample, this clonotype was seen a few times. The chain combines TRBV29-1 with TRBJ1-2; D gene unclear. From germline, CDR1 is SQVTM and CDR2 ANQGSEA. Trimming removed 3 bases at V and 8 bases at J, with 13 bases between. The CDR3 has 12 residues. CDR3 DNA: TGCAGCGTTGATTATGAGGGATCGGGCTACACCTTC. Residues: CSVDYEGSGYTF.

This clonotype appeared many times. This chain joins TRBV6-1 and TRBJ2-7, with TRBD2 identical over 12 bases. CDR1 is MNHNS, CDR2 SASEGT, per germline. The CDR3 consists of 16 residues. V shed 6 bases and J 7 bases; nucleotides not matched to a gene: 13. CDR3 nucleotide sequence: TGTGCCAGCAGATTTACTGGCGGGACTAGCGGGTCGGAGCAGTACTTC. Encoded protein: CASRFTGGTSGSEQYF.